This is a list of T cell receptor beta chains from one sample in a study of vaccination and CD4 T cells after COVID-19. For these TCRs, the target antigens are not known. TCRdb used MiXCR to reprocess the PCR reads, holding one entry per CDR3 protein. The sample records about 21,000 distinct CDR3 sequences, about 43% being singletons. The input for sequencing was CD4+ T cells from blood, cultured in vitro, taken about 7 months after SARS-CoV-2 vaccination. The source is a human donor who had recovered from COVID-19. The CDR3 runs from the conserved cysteine through the conserved F or W. A D gene is named only where the DNA matches it firmly. Clone size, where shown, is once, few, many, or a class for clones that have expanded.

J gene,clone size,D gene,V gene,CDR3 DNA,CDR3 protein
TRBJ2-7,few,.,TRBV6-1,TGTGCCAGCAGCGGAGTAAGGGCCCTATACGAGCAGTACTTC,CASSGVRALYEQYF
TRBJ1-5,few,TRBD1,TRBV20-1,TGCAGTGCTTTAACCACCGACAGGGGAAGGCAGCCCCAGCATTTT,CSALTTDRGRQPQHF
TRBJ1-1,few,.,TRBV6-1,TGTGCCAGCACTAAGTGGGGGTGGGCTGAAGCTTTCTTT,CASTKWGWAEAFF
TRBJ1-5,.,.,TRBV19,TGTGCCACCACGGACAGATCCAATCAGCCCCAGCATTTT,CATTDRSNQPQHF
TRBJ1-1,.,TRBD1,TRBV18,TGTGCCAGCTCACAGGGGGCCTTGAACACTGAAGCTTTCTTT,CASSQGALNTEAFF
TRBJ2-7,few,.,TRBV28,TGTGCCAGCAGTTCCACAGACGGGACCCTTTCCTACGAGCAGTACTTC,CASSSTDGTLSYEQYF
TRBJ2-3,.,TRBD2,TRBV20-1,TGCAGTGGCAGACTAGCGGGAGGCAATACGCAGTATTTT,CSGRLAGGNTQYF
TRBJ2-2,.,.,TRBV20-1,TGCAGTGCTAGAGGGGCAGATAGAAACACCGGGGAGCTGTTTTTT,CSARGADRNTGELFF
TRBJ2-6,.,TRBD2,TRBV20-1,TGCAGTGCTAGAGAATGGGGGGGTGGGGCCAACGTCCTGACTTTC,CSAREWGGGANVLTF
TRBJ2-5,few,TRBD2,TRBV4-2,TGTGCCAGCAGCCAACATTTCGGGAGGGTGGAAGAGACCCAGTACTTC,CASSQHFGRVEETQYF
TRBJ1-6,medium-sized,.,TRBV28,TGTGCCAGCCTAGACAGGTGGAATTCACCCCTCCACTTT,CASLDRWNSPLHF
TRBJ2-7,few,TRBD1,TRBV7-2,TGTGCCAGCAAACCCGGGACAGGCACCTACGAGCAGTACTTC,CASKPGTGTYEQYF
TRBJ2-1,few,.,TRBV7-2,TGTGCCAGCAGCTTTTACAATGAGCAGTTCTTC,CASSFYNEQFF
TRBJ2-5,.,TRBD2,TRBV28,TGTGCCAGCAGAGGGATGAGCGGGAACCAAGAGACCCAGTACTTC,CASRGMSGNQETQYF
TRBJ2-3,.,TRBD1,TRBV6-1,TGTGCCAGCAATTGGGACAGGGGATCGGCAGATACGCAGTATTTT,CASNWDRGSADTQYF
TRBJ2-7,.,TRBD2,TRBV20-1,TGCAGTGCTACGGGGACTAGCGGAGACTCCTACGAGCAGTACTTC,CSATGTSGDSYEQYF
TRBJ2-2,few,.,TRBV6-1,TGTGCCAGCACGAGAGGAACCACCGGGGAGCTGTTTTTT,CASTRGTTGELFF
TRBJ1-5,few,TRBD1,TRBV15,TGTGCCACCAGCAGAGTCGGGTGGGGCAGGGGGCGCGAGAATGGAGGCAATCAGCCCCAGCATTTT,CATSRVGWGRGRENGGNQPQHF
TRBJ2-2,.,.,TRBV28,TGTGCCAGCAGTTTAACTACTAGCTCCGGGGAGCTGTTTTTT,CASSLTTSSGELFF
TRBJ2-2,.,TRBD2,TRBV6-1,TGTGCCAGCAGGTTAGCGGGAGCGAGCGGGGAGCTGTTTTTT,CASRLAGASGELFF
TRBJ2-5,.,.,TRBV28,TGTGCCAGCAGTGAGGCCACAGGTCAAGAGACCCAGTACTTC,CASSEATGQETQYF
TRBJ1-2,.,.,TRBV19,TGTGCCAGTAGTCTTGGCCTCGCCTTACCTAACTATGGCTACACCTTC,CASSLGLALPNYGYTF
TRBJ1-1,.,.,TRBV4-3,TGCGCCAGCAGCCAAGATTCGGGGGGGGACACTGAAGCTTTCTTT,CASSQDSGGDTEAFF
TRBJ2-5,.,TRBD2,TRBV6-2/TRBV6-3,TGTGCCAGCAGTCAAAGACTAGCGGGAGTCCAAGAGACCCAGTACTTC,CASSQRLAGVQETQYF
TRBJ2-1,.,.,TRBV20-1,TGCAGTGCTAGAGGCGACTTGACGGGATTCTCCCATGAGCAGTTCTTC,CSARGDLTGFSHEQFF
TRBJ2-1,.,.,TRBV2,TGTGCCAGCGGGGCCGCAGCCGTCGCCTACAATGAGCAGTTCTTC,CASGAAAVAYNEQFF
TRBJ1-2,few,TRBD1,TRBV6-1,TGTGCCAGCAGCCGTGAAGGGGGCCCTAACTATGGCTACACCTTC,CASSREGGPNYGYTF
TRBJ1-6,few,TRBD1,TRBV6-7,TGTGCCAGCAGTTACAGCGGACAGGGAAATTCACCCCTCCACTTT,CASSYSGQGNSPLHF
TRBJ2-7,.,TRBD2,TRBV2,TGTGCCAGCACTTTAGCGGGAGGCTACGAGCAGTACTTC,CASTLAGGYEQYF
TRBJ1-1,.,.,TRBV7-9,TGTGCCAGCAGCTTGCAAGACAGGAACACTGAAGCTTTCTTT,CASSLQDRNTEAFF
TRBJ1-5,once,.,TRBV19,TGTGCCAGTCAACAGGAATTGCGCGGTCAGCCCCAGCATTTT,CASQQELRGQPQHF
TRBJ2-7,.,TRBD2,TRBV29-1,TGCAGCGTTGAGGGGCAGGGAGGGTCTTACGAGCAGTACTTC,CSVEGQGGSYEQYF
TRBJ2-7,.,.,TRBV7-6,TGTGCCAGCAGCCCTAGGGCCAGAGACTACGAGCAGTACTTC,CASSPRARDYEQYF
TRBJ2-2,once,TRBD1,TRBV7-2,TGTGCCAGCAGCCTGAGACAGGGGACGAACACCGGGGAGCTGTTTTTT,CASSLRQGTNTGELFF
TRBJ2-7,.,TRBD1,TRBV5-4,TGTGCCAGCAGCACTCCGGGGACAGCCTACGAGCAGTACTTC,CASSTPGTAYEQYF
TRBJ1-5,.,.,TRBV27,TGTGCCAGCAGTTATTCGGGGGGCGCGAGTCAGCCCCAGCATTTT,CASSYSGGASQPQHF
TRBJ1-5,.,TRBD1,TRBV4-1,TGCGCCAGCAGCCAAGGACGACAGGGAACGGTAAAGCAGCCCCAGCATTTT,CASSQGRQGTVKQPQHF
TRBJ1-3,.,.,TRBV20-1,TGCAGTGCTAGAGGTGGAAACACCATATATTTT,CSARGGNTIYF
TRBJ1-6,.,.,TRBV27,TGTGCCAGCAGTTTATTGCGTGGCGGGGGCTATTCACCCCTCCACTTT,CASSLLRGGGYSPLHF
TRBJ2-3,.,.,TRBV6-5,TGTGCCAGCAGTTTACGGACTCAAACTAGAACTAGCACAGATACGCAGTATTTT,CASSLRTQTRTSTDTQYF
TRBJ2-7,few,.,TRBV27,TGTGCCAGCAGTTCGTACAGGTGGAGTTCCTACGAGCAGTACTTC,CASSSYRWSSYEQYF
TRBJ2-7,.,.,TRBV20-1,TGCAGTGCTAGGGTGGACACGATGGGGGAGCAGTACTTC,CSARVDTMGEQYF
TRBJ1-5,few,.,TRBV6-1,TGTGCCAGCTCTAGGGGGGGGCGCAATCAGCCCCAGCATTTT,CASSRGGRNQPQHF
TRBJ2-5,.,.,TRBV7-2,TGTGCCAGCAGCTTAGAGTCGCGGCAGACCCAGTACTTC,CASSLESRQTQYF
TRBJ2-3,once,.,TRBV19,TGTGCCAGTGGGGACAACACAGATACGCAGTATTTT,CASGDNTDTQYF
TRBJ2-1,.,.,TRBV6-1,TGTGCCAGCAGACTTGAATCTAGCGCTACCTACAATGAGCAGTTCTTC,CASRLESSATYNEQFF
TRBJ1-5,medium-sized,.,TRBV20-1,TGCAGTGCTAGCGAGGGGTTCCCTCGCAATCAGCCCCAGCATTTT,CSASEGFPRNQPQHF
TRBJ2-2,.,TRBD1,TRBV10-3,TGTGCCACCGGGACAGGGAGTAGCGCCGGGGAGCTGTTTTTT,CATGTGSSAGELFF
TRBJ2-7,few,TRBD1,TRBV20-1,TGCAGTGTCAGGACCGGGACAGGGGGTTCTGAGCAGTACTTC,CSVRTGTGGSEQYF
TRBJ1-1,.,.,TRBV7-2,TGTGCCAGCAGCTTAGGGTTCCGACAGACATACACTGAAGCTTTCTTT,CASSLGFRQTYTEAFF
TRBJ2-5,.,.,TRBV20-1,TGCAGTGCTAGAGATCGTGGACATTCTCAAGAGACCCAGTACTTC,CSARDRGHSQETQYF
TRBJ1-5,.,.,TRBV27,TGTGCCAGCAGGGGGACCGGCAATCAGCCCCAGCATTTT,CASRGTGNQPQHF
TRBJ1-2,.,.,TRBV6-1,TGTGCCAGCAGTGAAGGGGTCAACTATGGCTACACCTTC,CASSEGVNYGYTF